This entry concerns a single T cell receptor (beta chain). The protocol was immunoSEQ multiplex PCR, while the TCRdb copy is restricted to in-frame clones and leaves out a portion. The repertoire includes about 160,000 clones, approximately 92% of them detected once, and nearly 5% sits in the top ten. This specimen comes from a study of blood T cell repertoires in COVID-19. The CDR3 is 14 amino acids. Germline V lookup: CDR1 SGHTA, CDR2 FQGTGA. Germline trimming cut 5 bases from V and 4 bases from J; bases unmatched to any gene: 5. The receptor comes from a man aged 30 to 45 with COVID-19, enrolled during active disease. The sequencing input was peripheral blood. The chain links TRBV7-3 to TRBJ2-5; the match to TRBD1 covers 9 bases. As DNA, the CDR3 is TGTGCCAGCAGCCCGGACAGGGGAAGAGAGACCCAGTACTTC. It translates to CASSPDRGRETQYF.